The 5 T cell receptor beta chains listed next were all sequenced from one sample in a study of CD8+ T cells in alopecia areata. RNA was extracted and reverse transcribed into cDNA as the sequencing template. Data came from immunoSEQ multiplex PCR; TCRdb stores just in-frame clones and leaves some out. The top ten clones hold under 8% of a sample with more than 110,000 clones, about 60% of them seen once. Sequenced material: CD4+ T cells sorted from blood, taken at week 0. These receptors all come from a human donor with alopecia areata.

V and J are TRBV5-1 and TRBJ1-3; D gene uncertain. CDR1 is SGHRS, CDR2 YFSETQ, per germline. Trimming shortened V by 0 bases and J by 3 bases, and 16 bases separated the two germline ends. This CDR3 has 17 amino acids. The CDR3 DNA sequence: TGCGCCAGCAGCTTGGCCGGCGGGCTAGGCGGTGGAAACACCATATATTTT. It is translated as CASSLAGGLGGGNTIYF.

The chain employs TRBV15 and TRBJ2-6; D is undetermined. Germline V lookup: CDR1 LNHNV, CDR2 YYDKDF (reference sequence). CDR3 length: 14 residues. Trimming removed 0 bases at V and 1 base at J, with 1 base between. In DNA form, the CDR3 reads TGTGCCACCAGCAGAGAGTCTGGGGCCAACGTCCTGACTTTC. It codes for CATSRESGANVLTF.

The rearrangement links TRBV11-2 to TRBJ2-1; 10 nucleotides agree with TRBD2. Germline CDR1 reads SGHAT; CDR2 reads FQNNGV. The V gene end was trimmed by 0 bases and the J gene end by 11 bases; junction bases not matched to a gene: 13. The CDR3 is 17 residues long. In nucleotides, the CDR3 is TGTGCCAGCAGCTTAGAGGCCCCCGGGACTAGCGTCACTCAGCAGTTCTTC. As protein: CASSLEAPGTSVTQQFF.

This clone showed up just a few times. J is TRBJ2-1 and V is TRBV30; tentative D call: TRBD2 (6 bases). CDR1 and CDR2 from the germline V gene are GTSNPN and SVGIG (reference sequence). CDR3 length equals 15 residues. Trimming took 3 bases from V and 4 from J, leaving 16 bases between them. CDR3 nucleotide sequence: TGTGCCTGGAGCCCCCTCCGCGGGGATTACAATGAGCAGTTCTTC. This codes for CAWSPLRGDYNEQFF.

The DNA of the CDR3 is TGCGCCAGCAGCCAAGGATTTGAGGGGGAAAAACTGTTTTTT. Translating it yields CASSQGFEGEKLFF. This chain joins TRBV5-1 and TRBJ1-4; TRBD1 is a possible D gene (5 bases). The CDR3 length is 14 residues. Trimming took 4 bases from V and 8 from J, leaving 15 bases between them. Germline V lookup: CDR1 SGHRS, CDR2 YFSETQ.